Presented here are 20 T cell receptor beta chains from one specimen sequenced in a study of CD8+ T cells in alopecia areata. Extraction and reverse transcription of RNA yielded cDNA as the sequencing template. TCRdb's table, derived via immunoSEQ multiplex PCR, lists solely in-frame clones and lacks some. The sample has 60,000 to 85,000 clones; roughly 70% are singletons. Treatment given: oral pan-JAK inhibitor, 5-10 mg twice daily. Sample: CD8+ T cells sorted from blood, taken at week 24, from a patient treated with tofacitinib. These TCRs come from a human donor with alopecia areata.

This clone occurred a few times. This rearrangement joins TRBV2 to TRBJ2-7; TRBD2 aligns across 10 bases. Germline lookup yields CDR1 SNHLY and CDR2 FYNNEI. The trim removed 5 bases at V and 0 bases at J, leaving 10 bases unmatched. The CDR3 totals 17 residues. This chain's CDR3 is CASSTPPLAGDSYEQYF. The DNA for the CDR3 is TGTGCCAGCAGTACCCCCCCCCTAGCGGGGGACTCCTACGAGCAGTACTTC. Full variable domain (remainder filled in from reference TRBV2 and TRBJ2-7): EPEVTQTPSHQVTQMGQEVILRCVPISNHLYFYWYRQILGQKVEFLVSFYNNEISEKSEIFDDQFSVERPDGSNFTLKIRSTKLEDSAMYFCASSTPPLAGDSYEQYFGPGTRLTVT.

The rearrangement uses TRBV13 and TRBJ1-1, with D possibly TRBD1 on 5 matching bases. V was cut by 3 bases and J by 2 bases, with 10 bases left in between. Per germline, CDR1 PRHDT and CDR2 FYEKMQ (reference sequence). The CDR3 has 14 amino acids. As DNA, the CDR3 is TGTGCCAGCAGCTTGTGGGACGGAAACACTGAAGCTTTCTTT. Protein sequence: CASSLWDGNTEAFF.

The chain recombines TRBV6-5 with TRBJ2-7; D may match TRBD1 or TRBD2 (5 bases each). Germline loops: CDR1 MNHEY, CDR2 SVGAGI. The length of the CDR3 is 14 residues. The V and J ends lost 6 bases and 5 bases respectively, with 17 bases between them. The DNA for the CDR3 is TGTGCCAGCAGGCCTAGAGGGGCTAGCCACGAGCAGTACTTC. Encoded protein: CASRPRGASHEQYF.

On this clone: A junction end diverges from the germline sequence, so it may reflect a read error. The chain has TRBV5-1 and TRBJ1-1, with 8 bases fitting TRBD1. The CDR3 runs 13 residues. Germline CDR1 reads SGHRS; CDR2 reads YFSETQ. In nucleotides, the CDR3 is TGCGCCAGCAGTTTGGACAGGGTGACTGAAGCTTTCTTT. Its protein is CASSLDRVTEAFF.

A few counts support this clone. This chain uses TRBV5-1 with TRBJ2-1; 8 bases map to TRBD1. Germline V CDR1 and CDR2: SGHRS, YFSETQ. The V segment lost 4 bases and the J segment 1 base; nucleotides outside the gene matches: 7. CDR3 length equals 16 residues. The CDR3 DNA sequence: TGCGCCAGCAGCCCCGGGACAGGCCTATCCTACAATGAGCAGTTCTTC. Translation gives CASSPGTGLSYNEQFF. Complete variable domain (other parts from reference TRBV5-1 and TRBJ2-1): KAGVTQTPRYLIKTRGQQVTLSCSPISGHRSVSWYQQTPGQGLQFLFEYFSETQRNKGNFPGRFSGRQFSNSRSEMNVSTLELGDSALYLCASSPGTGLSYNEQFFGPGTRLTVL.

This clone was detected only a few times. This chain connects TRBV10-3 to TRBJ1-1, with a weak D call TRBD1 (5 bases). In germline, CDR1 is ENHRY, CDR2 SYGVKD. V was clipped by 3 bases and J by 6 bases, with 17 bases between them. This CDR3 has 15 amino acids. Here the CDR3 DNA reads TGTGCCATCAGTGATTTAGGGGTCAGAACGGCTGAAGCTTTCTTT. Encoded protein: CAISDLGVRTAEAFF.

A word on this clone: Other DNA sequences from this sample encode an identical CDR3 as well. The genes are TRBV19 and TRBJ1-5; no firm D call. The CDR3 is made up of 14 amino acids. The ends were cut back, 3 bases at V and 1 base at J, with 7 bases in the middle. Germline-derived CDR1 and CDR2 are LNHDA and SQIVND (reference sequence). CDR3 loop: CASSILDSNQPQHF. In DNA, the CDR3 is TGTGCCAGTAGTATCTTGGACAGCAATCAGCCCCAGCATTTT.

V usage is TRBV7-8 and J usage is TRBJ2-3; TRBD1 aligns across 9 bases. This CDR3 region has 15 residues. V trimming: 9 bases; J trimming: 5 bases; junction bases outside the gene matches: 12. Germline V gene sequence: CDR1 SGHVS, CDR2 FQNEAQ. The CDR3 bases are TGTGCCAGTAAGACAAGGACAGGGGCGGGAGATACGCAGTATTTT. It yields the protein CASKTRTGAGDTQYF.

The J gene is TRBJ2-7, the V gene TRBV29-1; D ambiguous. The CDR3 sequence is 11 residues long. V was trimmed by 0 bases and J by 4 bases, leaving 4 bases between them. Germline-derived CDR1 and CDR2 are SQVTM and ANQGSEA. CDR3 region: CSVEDPYEQYF. DNA of the CDR3: TGCAGCGTTGAAGATCCTTACGAGCAGTACTTC.

This sequence joins TRBV30 and TRBJ2-7, with D hard to call. V lost 2 bases and J 5 bases, leaving 16 bases between the germline ends. This CDR3 spans 14 amino acids. Germline values: CDR1 GTSNPN, CDR2 SVGIG (reference sequence). The CDR3: CAWSRALGTDEQYF. In nucleotides, the CDR3 is TGTGCCTGGAGTCGGGCGCTTGGTACCGACGAGCAGTACTTC.

The chain couples TRBV4-3 to TRBJ2-3; D not resolved. There are 16 residues in the CDR3. V lost 0 bases and J 0 bases, leaving 10 bases between the germline ends. CDR1 and CDR2 from the germline V gene are LGHNA and YSLEER. CDR3 sequence: CASSQEGPTSTDTQYF. CDR3 nucleotide sequence: TGCGCCAGCAGCCAAGAAGGACCCACGAGCACAGATACGCAGTATTTT.

The chain joins TRBV7-8 to TRBJ2-5; 10 bases are a match to TRBD2. CDR1 is SGHVS, CDR2 FQNEAQ, per germline. The CDR3 is made up of 17 amino acids. V was clipped by 5 bases and J by 4 bases; unmatched bases: 13. The CDR3 DNA reads as TGTGCCAGCAGCCCAACTAGGGCTAGCGGGGGAGGAGAGACCCAGTACTTC. It yields the protein CASSPTRASGGGETQYF.

This chain links TRBV5-6 with TRBJ1-4; tentatively, D is TRBD1 (5 bases). The CDR3 spans 14 residues. Deletions cut 0 bases from V and 4 bases from J, with 7 bases between. Germline CDR1 SGHDT, CDR2 YYEEEE. The CDR3 loop reads CASSLVGDNEKLFF. As DNA, the CDR3 is TGTGCCAGCAGCTTGGTAGGGGATAATGAAAAACTGTTTTTT. Based on the CDR3 plus reference TRBV5-6 and TRBJ1-4, the full variable domain is DAGVTQSPTHLIKTRGQQVTLRCSPKSGHDTVSWYQQALGQGPQFIFQYYEEEERQRGNFPDRFSGHQFPNYSSELNVNALLLGDSALYLCASSLVGDNEKLFFGSGTQLSVL.

This clone was detected only a few times. The chain links TRBV6-6 to TRBJ2-2; TRBD1 agrees at 8 bases. The CDR3 loop spans 15 amino acids. With V trimmed by 5 bases and J by 8 bases, 10 bases remained unmatched. The germline V gene encodes CDR1 MNHNY and CDR2 SVGAGI (reference sequence). CDR3 region: CASSPQGAIAGELFF. The CDR3 region has the DNA TGTGCCAGCAGTCCCCAGGGGGCGATTGCGGGGGAGCTGTTTTTT.

The chain uses TRBV30 and TRBJ2-5; the match to TRBD1 covers 9 bases. V lost 1 base to trimming and J lost 4 bases; unmatched junction nucleotides: 1. Per the germline V gene, CDR1 is GTSNPN and CDR2 is SVGIG (reference sequence). The CDR3 contains 13 residues. The CDR3 protein is CAWSGGQGETQYF. CDR3 nucleotides: TGTGCCTGGAGTGGGGGACAGGGAGAGACCCAGTACTTC.

The chain combines TRBV6-5 with TRBJ2-3; no clear D. V lost 2 bases and J 0 bases, leaving 12 bases between the germline ends. CDR1 and CDR2 (germline): MNHEY, SVGAGI. The length of the CDR3 is 16 residues. The DNA for the CDR3 is TGTGCCAGCAGTTACGGGGAACCCACTAGCACAGATACGCAGTATTTT. This translates into CASSYGEPTSTDTQYF.

The V and J genes are TRBV5-1 and TRBJ2-1; 14 nucleotides line up with TRBD2. Germline CDR1 is SGHRS and CDR2 is YFSETQ. The length of the CDR3 is 17 residues. Germline trimming cut 4 bases from V and 3 bases from J; bases unmatched to any gene: 6. The CDR3 protein is CASSPTSGGAFYNEQFF. The CDR3 nucleotides read TGCGCCAGCAGCCCGACTAGCGGGGGGGCCTTCTACAATGAGCAGTTCTTC. Full variable domain (rest looked up from reference TRBV5-1 and TRBJ2-1): KAGVTQTPRYLIKTRGQQVTLSCSPISGHRSVSWYQQTPGQGLQFLFEYFSETQRNKGNFPGRFSGRQFSNSRSEMNVSTLELGDSALYLCASSPTSGGAFYNEQFFGPGTRLTVL.

This clone came up a few times. The chain couples TRBV5-1 to TRBJ2-7, with 7 bases fitting TRBD1. The CDR3 spans 15 residues. The germline V gene has CDR1 SGHRS and CDR2 YFSETQ. The V gene end was trimmed by 4 bases and the J gene end by 2 bases; junction bases not matched to a gene: 9. The CDR3 loop reads CASSQTGTDAYEQYF. The CDR3 coding sequence is TGCGCCAGCAGCCAAACCGGGACAGACGCCTACGAGCAGTACTTC.

The chain recombines TRBV4-1 with TRBJ2-7, with TRBD1 as a possible D gene (5 bases). Deletions cut 4 bases from V and 4 bases from J, with 17 bases between. The CDR3 spans 15 residues. Germline CDR1 reads MGHRA; CDR2 reads YSYEKL. In nucleotides, the CDR3 is TGCGCCAGCAGCCCGAACTCAAGGGGAACGTACGAGCAGTACTTC. It encodes CASSPNSRGTYEQYF.

This sequence joins TRBV27 and TRBJ1-5; TRBD1 matches 10 bases. V was clipped by 6 bases and J by 5 bases; unmatched bases: 13. The V gene's germline CDR1 is MNHEY and CDR2 SMNVEV (reference sequence). This CDR3 comprises 17 residues. The CDR3 region has the DNA TGTGCCAGCAGCTCCCTGGACAGGGGGGTTTTTGATCAGCCCCAGCATTTT. Its protein product is CASSSLDRGVFDQPQHF.